The clone carrying this T cell receptor (beta chain) has a handful of counts. The sample is drawn from a study of quantifying T cell responses using KT2 cells. Study details: TCR alpha and beta constant-region primers primed reverse transcription of RNA.

KT2, a clone with a known TCR, was spiked into unfractionated PBMC. Fixed numbers of PBMC received varying amounts of KT2 cells. An oligo carrying a UMI was ligated to the cDNA 3' end. First-round PCR used roughly 4 cycles and beta primers RC1.1 and RC1.2 covering TRBC1 and TRBC2. TCRdb re-analysed the UMI-ligation and nested PCR reads in MiXCR, keeping a single row per CDR3 protein. This table has tens of thousands of distinct CDR3 sequences, around an eighth appearing once. Sequenced: PBMCs spiked with cells of the T cell clone KT2. This sequence originates from a human donor.

This chain's CDR3 is CASKGASAGELFF. DNA for the CDR3: TGTGCCAGCAAAGGGGCATCGGCCGGGGAGCTGTTTTTT. The V and J genes are TRBV2 and TRBJ2-2; a weak D match, TRBD1 (5 bases). Trimming stripped 7 bases from V and 6 bases from J, with 12 bases between. CDR3 length: 13 amino acids. Germline V lookup: CDR1 SNHLY, CDR2 FYNNEI.